One and the same sample provided the 28 T cell receptor beta chains below, sequenced in a study of T cells in Graves' hyperthyroidism and ophthalmopathy. Regions amplified from RNA transcripts were the TCR beta CDR3 regions. TCR CDR3 regions were first amplified by RT-PCR with HTBI primers. TCRdb reprocessed the multiplex PCR reads with MiXCR, giving one entry per CDR3 protein. This sample has about 590,000 distinct CDR3 sequences, with around 14% found just once. Sequenced: blood. The source is a woman aged 18-29 years with Graves' ophthalmopathy.

This clonotype was seen only a few times. The chain links TRBV7-6 to TRBJ2-7; D gene ambiguous. Trimming took off 1 base at V and 5 bases at J, with 12 bases between the two ends. This CDR3 spans 14 amino acids. Germline V lookup: CDR1 SGHVS, CDR2 FNYEAQ. CDR3 in amino acids: CASSLGRSLHEQYF. The CDR3 nucleotides are TGTGCCAGCAGCTTAGGGCGCAGCCTCCACGAGCAGTACTTC.

This clonotype was observed at least ten times. The V call is TRBV28, the J call TRBJ2-5; D is perhaps TRBD2 (5 bases). CDR3 length equals 14 residues. Germline V gene data show CDR1 as MDHEN and CDR2 as SYDVKM. V lost 5 bases, J lost 5 bases, and 15 bases lay in between. CDR3: CASSGETGTETQYF. CDR3 bases: TGTGCCAGCAGTGGTGAAACGGGAACGGAGACCCAGTACTTC.

This chain uses TRBV20-1 with TRBJ1-2, with D unclear. The CDR3 consists of 14 residues. In germline, CDR1 is DFQATT, CDR2 SNEGSKA (reference sequence). Trimming left V 0 bases short and J 3 bases short, with 11 bases between. CDR3 bases: TGCAGTGCTAGAGATTCGGCAGGCTACTATGGCTACACCTTC. Translating it yields CSARDSAGYYGYTF.

The chain employs TRBV9 and TRBJ1-4; possible D gene TRBD1, 5 bases. Germline assignment: CDR1 SGDLS and CDR2 YYNGEE. This CDR3 has 15 residues. V was pared by 4 bases and J by 7 bases, with 17 bases between. CDR3 bases: TGTGCCAGCAGCCCCCCGGGGGGGGGGGGTGAAAAACTGTTTTTT. This translates into CASSPPGGGGEKLFF.

This clonotype was recorded many times. The rearrangement joins TRBV2 to TRBJ2-1; TRBD2 matches 13 bases. The length of the CDR3 is 16 residues. Per the germline V gene, CDR1 is SNHLY and CDR2 is FYNNEI. The J segment lost 6 bases and the V segment lost 1 base, leaving 3 bases of the junction unmatched. CDR3 bases: TGTGCCAGCAGTGAAGGACTAGCGGGAGGAATCAATGAGCAGTTCTTC. Amino acid sequence: CASSEGLAGGINEQFF.

This clonotype was observed many times. The CDR3 sequence: CASSVVGLTSGTFQETQYF. Here the CDR3 DNA reads TGTGCCAGCAGCGTAGTCGGGCTAACTAGCGGGACATTCCAAGAGACCCAGTACTTC. The V and J genes are TRBV9 and TRBJ2-5; 10 bases are shared with TRBD2. The CDR3 totals 19 residues. CDR1 is SGDLS and CDR2 is YYNGEE in the germline V gene. J lost 1 base, V lost 0 bases, and 12 bases had no gene match.

This clonotype showed up just a few times. The gene calls are TRBV25-1 and TRBJ2-3, with 7 nucleotides matching TRBD1. This CDR3 spans 14 amino acids. V trimming: 3 bases; J trimming: 3 bases; junction bases outside the gene matches: 3. CDR1 MGHDK and CDR2 SYGVNS come from the germline V gene. The DNA for the CDR3 is TGTGCCAGCAGTGACACAGGGGAAACAGATACGCAGTATTTT. This codes for CASSDTGETDTQYF.

This clonotype was seen repeatedly, ten times or more. The chain uses TRBV6-6 and TRBJ2-1, with D possibly TRBD1 on 6 matching bases. The CDR3 is made up of 14 amino acids. The germline CDR1 and CDR2 sequences are MNHNY and SVGAGI (reference sequence). V lost 0 bases to trimming and J lost 8 bases, with 11 bases between them. The CDR3, as DNA: TGTGCCAGCAGTTACTCGACCAGGGGCGATGAGCAGTTCTTC. The encoded protein is CASSYSTRGDEQFF.

The CDR3: CASSVTLGGHNGYTF. In DNA form, the CDR3 reads TGTGCCAGCAGCGTTACTCTCGGGGGGCACAATGGCTACACCTTC. The chain recombines TRBV9 with TRBJ1-2; tentative D call: TRBD1 (6 bases). With 2 bases removed from V and 6 bases from J, the gap between germline ends came to 17 bases. This CDR3 region has 15 residues. Germline CDR1 is SGDLS and CDR2 is YYNGEE.

This clonotype showed up just a few times. The chain links TRBV19 to TRBJ2-2; 9 bases agree with TRBD1. J lost 5 bases, V lost 5 bases, and 6 bases had no gene match. The germline CDR1 and CDR2 sequences are LNHDA and SQIVND (reference sequence). The CDR3 runs to 15 residues. CDR3 sequence (DNA): TGTGCCAGTAGTGTCGGACAGGGGACGACCGGGGAGCTGTTTTTT. Translation gives CASSVGQGTTGELFF.

The chain uses TRBV20-1 and TRBJ1-5; 10 bases are a match to TRBD1. The V gene end was trimmed by 4 bases and the J gene end by 4 bases; junction bases not matched to a gene: 4. The length of the CDR3 is 14 residues. From germline, CDR1 is DFQATT and CDR2 SNEGSKA (reference sequence). The CDR3 nucleotides read TGCAGTGCTAAGTCGGGACAGGGGAATCAGCCCCAGCATTTT. Translated, it gives CSAKSGQGNQPQHF.

The chain has TRBV9 and TRBJ1-1; D perhaps matches TRBD1 (6 bases). There are 16 residues in the CDR3. V was shortened by 0 bases and J by 2 bases, with 14 bases between the two germline ends. Per the germline V gene, CDR1 is SGDLS and CDR2 is YYNGEE. The CDR3 DNA follows: TGTGCCAGCAGCGTAGGGGGGAGGGGGGCCAACACTGAAGCTTTCTTT. Translated: CASSVGGRGANTEAFF. Looking up the rest from reference TRBV9 and TRBJ1-1 gives the full variable domain: DSGVTQTPKHLITATGQRVTLRCSPRSGDLSVYWYQQSLDQGLQFLIQYYNGEERAKGNILERFSAQQFPDLHSELNLSSLELGDSALYFCASSVGGRGANTEAFFGQGTRLTVV.

This clonotype has a count of ten or more. The rearrangement links TRBV12-3 or TRBV12-4 to TRBJ2-3, with D possibly matching TRBD2 (6 bases). V was pared by 2 bases and J by 0 bases, with 9 bases between. The CDR3 runs to 15 residues. As DNA, the CDR3 is TGTGCCAGCAGTTTAAATGGAGGGAGCACAGATACGCAGTATTTT. It yields the protein CASSLNGGSTDTQYF.

This clonotype was counted ten times or more. The genes are TRBV5-1 and TRBJ2-7, with TRBD2 as a possible D gene (5 bases). The V end was cut by 0 bases, the J end by 0 bases, with 13 bases between. The germline gives CDR1 SGHRS, CDR2 YFSETQ. The CDR3 consists of 16 residues. For the CDR3, the DNA is TGCGCCAGCAGCTTGGCGGACCGGGGAAGCTCCTACGAGCAGTACTTC. Its translation: CASSLADRGSSYEQYF.

This clonotype was recorded at least ten times. J is TRBJ1-2 and V is TRBV7-8; TRBD1 matches at 10 bases. This CDR3 is 16 amino acids long. The germline V gene has CDR1 SGHVS and CDR2 FQNEAQ. Trimming took 9 bases from V and 2 from J; bases not matched to a gene: 12. Written as DNA, the CDR3 is TGTGCCAGTTCCCGGGACAGGGGAGGGGGAAACTATGGCTACACCTTC. Its protein is CASSRDRGGGNYGYTF. The entire variable domain, with the rest obtained from reference TRBV7-8 and TRBJ1-2, is as follows: GAGVSQSPRYKVAKRGQDVALRCDPISGHVSLFWYQQALGQGPEFLTYFQNEAQLDKSGLPSDRFFAERPEGSVSTLKIQRTQQEDSAVYLCASSRDRGGGNYGYTFGSGTRLTVV.

This clonotype has at least ten counts. This chain joins TRBV6-2 or TRBV6-3 and TRBJ1-5; 9 bases map to TRBD1. The ends lost 5 bases at V and 1 base at J; junction bases unmatched: 12. The CDR3 consists of 18 residues. The germline gives CDR1 MNHEY, CDR2 SVGEGT. The CDR3 reads CASSGGTGHRRSNQPQHF. The CDR3 DNA sequence: TGTGCCAGCAGTGGGGGGACAGGGCATAGGAGGAGCAATCAGCCCCAGCATTTT.

The chain carries TRBV3-1 and TRBJ2-1, with TRBD2 matching 7 bases. Germline values: CDR1 LGHDT, CDR2 YNNKEL (reference sequence). V lost 0 bases, J lost 3 bases, and 11 bases stayed unmatched. The CDR3 contains 18 residues. CDR3 loop: CASSQDLRSGTLYNEQFF. Written as DNA, the CDR3 is TGTGCCAGCAGCCAAGATCTCCGGAGCGGGACCCTCTACAATGAGCAGTTCTTC.

This clonotype has just a few counts. Germline and junction disagree at one end, which may indicate a read error. This chain uses TRBV7-3 with TRBJ2-1; TRBD2 matches at 9 bases. CDR3 length: 18 amino acids. Germline CDR1 reads SGHTA; CDR2 reads FQGTGA. In nucleotides, the CDR3 is TGCGCCAGCAGCCAAGGACTAGCGAGAGGCCGGTCTGGCAATGAGCAGTCCTTC. It encodes CASSQGLARGRSGNEQSF.

V is TRBV20-1 and J is TRBJ1-5; possible D gene TRBD1, 5 bases. With 3 bases removed from V and 4 bases from J, the gap between germline ends came to 16 bases. Per the germline V gene, CDR1 is DFQATT and CDR2 is SNEGSKA (reference sequence). The CDR3 has 15 amino acids. The CDR3 region is CSASWGNWANQPQHF. The CDR3, as DNA: TGCAGTGCTAGTTGGGGGAATTGGGCAAATCAGCCCCAGCATTTT.

This clonotype appeared many times. The V call is TRBV12-3 or TRBV12-4, the J call TRBJ2-3, with a weak D call TRBD2 (5 bases). V was shortened by 4 bases and J by 0 bases, with 11 bases between the two germline ends. The CDR3 has 15 amino acids. CDR3 nucleotides: TGTGCCAGCAGTTCGGAGCGGATTAGCACAGATACGCAGTATTTT. Translated: CASSSERISTDTQYF.

The chain has TRBV2 and TRBJ1-2; 9 nucleotides line up with TRBD1. The CDR3 spans 17 residues. Germline CDR1 reads SNHLY; CDR2 reads FYNNEI. The V segment lost 6 bases and the J segment 7 bases; nucleotides outside the gene matches: 18. This chain's CDR3 is CASRATWTGAGPAGYTF. The CDR3 nucleotides are TGTGCCAGCAGAGCAACCTGGACAGGGGCAGGCCCTGCTGGCTACACCTTC.

Ten or more counts support this clonotype. This sequence joins TRBV3-1 and TRBJ2-3, with TRBD2 as a possible D gene (7 bases). Germline V gene lookup returns CDR1 LGHDT and CDR2 YNNKEL (reference sequence). The V gene lost 3 bases and the J gene lost 6 bases, with 13 bases spanning the gap. There are 14 residues in the CDR3. DNA for the CDR3: TGTGCCAGCAGCCAGAGGGGGGGACGGGATACGCAGTATTTT. Amino acids: CASSQRGGRDTQYF.

This clonotype was seen many times. This sequence joins TRBV7-8 and TRBJ2-7, with D perhaps TRBD1 or TRBD2 (6 bases each). The CDR3 spans 13 residues. V was cut by 1 base and J by 6 bases, with 10 bases left in between. CDR1 is SGHVS and CDR2 is FQNEAQ in the germline V gene. The CDR3 nucleotides are TGTGCCAGCAGCTTAGAACAGGGAGGCGAGCAGTACTTC. The encoded protein is CASSLEQGGEQYF. The whole variable domain, filled in from reference TRBV7-8 and TRBJ2-7, reads GAGVSQSPRYKVAKRGQDVALRCDPISGHVSLFWYQQALGQGPEFLTYFQNEAQLDKSGLPSDRFFAERPEGSVSTLKIQRTQQEDSAVYLCASSLEQGGEQYFGPGTRLTVT.

The chain recombines TRBV27 with TRBJ2-6, with D possibly being TRBD1 or TRBD2 (5 bases each). CDR1 MNHEY and CDR2 SMNVEV come from the germline V gene (reference sequence). The CDR3 length is 20 residues. Trimming removed 3 bases from V and 1 base from J, with 22 bases in between. The CDR3 bases are TGTGCCAGCAGTTTTAGCTCGTACCGACAGACTAAGTCTGGGGCCAACGTCCTGACTTTC. Protein product: CASSFSSYRQTKSGANVLTF.

This clonotype was observed a few times. This may come from a read error, since a much larger clone is one base off. The chain carries TRBV6-1 and TRBJ1-1; no clear D gene. CDR1 MNHNS and CDR2 SASEGT come from the germline V gene. This CDR3 comprises 13 residues. CDR3: CASRMRENAEAFF. The CDR3 DNA is TGTGCCAGCAGAATGCGGGAGAACGCTGAAGCTTTCTTT.

The sample holds many counts of this clonotype. The chain has TRBV6-2 or TRBV6-3 and TRBJ2-5; 7 positions agree with TRBD1. Germline trimming cut 2 bases from V and 4 bases from J; bases unmatched to any gene: 13. This CDR3 comprises 17 residues. Germline-derived CDR1 and CDR2 are MNHEY and SVGEGT. The CDR3 coding sequence is TGTGCCAGCAGTTACGATCCGTCGGCAGGGGGAGCAGAGACCCAGTACTTC. Translation: CASSYDPSAGGAETQYF.

The V call is TRBV20-1, the J call TRBJ1-2, with D perhaps matching TRBD1 (6 bases). This CDR3 spans 15 amino acids. V gave up 0 bases and J gave up 4 bases, with 15 bases separating them. Germline CDR1 reads DFQATT; CDR2 reads SNEGSKA (reference sequence). The CDR3 spells CSARDDIGGFYGYTF. The DNA for the CDR3 is TGCAGTGCTAGAGACGATATAGGGGGTTTCTATGGCTACACCTTC.

This clonotype was detected many times. V usage is TRBV28 and J usage is TRBJ2-3; a possible D gene is TRBD1 (5 bases). V was shortened by 5 bases and J by 2 bases, with 14 bases between the two germline ends. Looked up from germline, CDR1 is MDHEN and CDR2 is SYDVKM. This CDR3 has 15 amino acids. The CDR3: CASSRSTGATDTQYF. DNA of the CDR3: TGTGCCAGCAGTCGATCTACTGGGGCCACAGATACGCAGTATTTT.